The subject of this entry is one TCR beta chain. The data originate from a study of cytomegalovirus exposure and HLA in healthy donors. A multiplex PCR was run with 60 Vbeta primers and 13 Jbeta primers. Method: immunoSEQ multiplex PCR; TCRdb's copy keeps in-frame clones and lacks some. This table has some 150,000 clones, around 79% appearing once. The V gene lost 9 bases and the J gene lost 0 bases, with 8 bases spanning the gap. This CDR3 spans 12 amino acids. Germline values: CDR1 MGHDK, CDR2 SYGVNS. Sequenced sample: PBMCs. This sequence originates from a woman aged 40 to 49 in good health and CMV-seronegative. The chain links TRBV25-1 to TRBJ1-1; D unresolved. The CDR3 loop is CARGAVNTEAFF. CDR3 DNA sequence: TGTGCCAGAGGAGCCGTGAACACTGAAGCTTTCTTT.